This T cell receptor beta chain was sequenced during a study of T-cell reconstitution after alpha-beta-depleted transplantation in children listed by TCRdb under 2016. A note on the overall study: Using TCR repertoire profiling, the study quantitatively followed how T-cell immune reconstitution unfolded in children after TCRalphabeta/CD19-depleted allogeneic hematopoietic cell transplantation.

There are many counts of this clonotype. Its antigen target is currently unknown. There are no base qualities to consult, and no much larger clone falls within one base. Based on the germline V gene, the CDR1 and CDR2 sequences are SGHRS and YFSETQ. The CDR3 sequence holds 16 residues, the cysteine and phenylalanine included. The DNA shown is the 48-base CDR3, in frame from base 1. V is cut by 0 bases and J by 0 bases, and the space between the germline ends is 12 bases. Libraries came from PCR. Data came from an Illumina HiSeq 2500. Molecular barcoding was employed in the preparation of TCR libraries, with unique molecular identifiers being used to normalize TCRbeta repertoire quantification. Through fastp at Q25 and MiXCR, TCRdb rebuilt clones from the public reads, retaining in-frame beta chains. Every entry covers one CDR3 protein and lists the most common genes and DNA from its rows. The sample includes about 230,000 distinct CDR3 sequences, with around 9.7% observed a single time. The top ten constitute 5.1% of the sample.

Sequencing was performed on PBMCs from the stem cell graft donor, taken from the stem cell graft. The sequence is built from TRBV5-1 and TRBJ1-1; TRBD1 is a weak D gene call, 5 bases matching. The source is a human donor who donated a stem cell graft to a child with SCID. The CDR3 in this case is CASSLAVGAMNTEAFF. Here is the DNA: TGCGCCAGCAGCTTGGCAGTCGGGGCTATGAACACTGAAGCTTTCTTT. Outside the CDR3, residues come from the reference TRBV5-1 and TRBJ1-1 proteins, so the full variable domain is: KAGVTQTPRYLIKTRGQQVTLSCSPISGHRSVSWYQQTPGQGLQFLFEYFSETQRNKGNFPGRFSGRQFSNSRSEMNVSTLELGDSALYLCASSLAVGAMNTEAFFGQGTRLTVV.